These 13 T cell receptor beta chains share one sample of origin, sequenced in a study of blood T cells in healthy people across ages. With a J-beta primer mix and a sample-barcoded 5' primer, a second PCR ran roughly 6 to 11 cycles. TCRdb reprocessed the 5' RACE reads via MiXCR and lists one record per CDR3 protein. Of 1.5 million to 2 million distinct CDR3 sequences detected, roughly 30% appear once; the ten largest clones hold about 10%. The sequenced sample was blood. The receptors stem from a woman aged 25 to 39 in good health.

A note on this clonotype: At one end, the junction sequence differs from germline, possibly due to a read error. V is TRBV27 and J is TRBJ2-5; TRBD1 aligns across 8 bases. The end of the DNA is better explained by TRBJ2-7, so the J call may be wrong. Germline CDR1 and CDR2: MNHEY and SMNVEV (reference sequence). This CDR3 spans 15 amino acids. DNA for the CDR3: TGTACCAGCAGTCTCGGGACAGGCGGACTGTTCGAGCAGTACTTC. This gives the protein CTSSLGTGGLFEQYF.

This CDR3 is CASSFLEGGSPWETQYF. CDR3 sequence (DNA): TGTGCCAGCAGTTTTCTTGAAGGCGGGAGTCCGTGGGAGACCCAGTACTTC. The V gene is TRBV28, the J gene TRBJ2-7; 7 positions match TRBD2. With the DNA end fitting TRBJ2-5 better, the J assignment may be wrong. Per germline, CDR1 MDHEN and CDR2 SYDVKM. The CDR3 has 17 residues.

This sequence joins TRBV15 and TRBJ1-6, with 9 bases fitting TRBD1. Trimming cost V 8 bases and J 9 bases; bases outside gene matches: 11. This CDR3 has 15 amino acids. CDR1 LNHNV and CDR2 YYDKDF come from the germline V gene (reference sequence). CDR3 coding DNA: TGTGCCACCGAGGGACAGGGAATCTCGAGTTCACCCCTCCACTTT. It translates to CATEGQGISSSPLHF.

Points on this clonotype: One base away lies a much larger clone, so this may be a sequencing read error. The gene calls are TRBV5-1 and TRBJ2-5; tentatively, D is TRBD1 or TRBD2 (5 bases each). This CDR3 contains 15 residues. V lost 1 base to trimming and J lost 4 bases, with 14 bases between them. Germline V gene data show CDR1 as SGHRS and CDR2 as YFSETQ. For the CDR3, the DNA is TGCGCCAGCAGCTTGAGGTCAAATGGGGGAGAGACCCAGTACTTC. This encodes CASSLRSNGGETQYF.

This clonotype was seen a handful of times. This sequence joins TRBV10-3 and TRBJ1-2, with D possibly being TRBD1 (5 bases). CDR3 size: 16 residues. Trimming stripped 7 bases from V and 8 bases from J, with 26 bases between. Germline values: CDR1 ENHRY, CDR2 SYGVKD. The CDR3 is CAIMSRTGYLATGYTF. The CDR3 coding sequence is TGTGCCATCATGTCCCGTACAGGCTACCTAGCGACGGGCTACACCTTC.

The table lists this clonotype with many counts. The chain is built from TRBV12-3 or TRBV12-4 and TRBJ2-7, with D tentatively TRBD2 (5 bases). V was trimmed by 4 bases and J by 2 bases, leaving 9 bases between them. The CDR3 consists of 13 residues. The CDR3 DNA reads as TGTGCCAGCAGTTCCCCGGGAACCTACGAGCAGTACTTC. It encodes CASSSPGTYEQYF.

The J gene is TRBJ1-1, the V gene TRBV7-8, with a tentative D call TRBD1 (5 bases). Germline V gene lookup returns CDR1 SGHVS and CDR2 FQNEAQ. Deletions cut 4 bases from V and 7 bases from J, with 16 bases between. This CDR3 is built from 14 residues. The CDR3, as DNA: TGTGCCAGCAGCTCCAGCGTAGTTGGGGGTGAAGCTTTCTTT. Its translation: CASSSSVVGGEAFF.

This chain joins TRBV2 and TRBJ2-2, with TRBD2 as a possible D gene (6 bases). Germline-derived CDR1 and CDR2 are SNHLY and FYNNEI. CDR3 length equals 14 residues. Trimming pared 6 bases from V and 5 bases from J, leaving 13 bases between. CDR3 sequence: CASSASLATGELFF. Here the CDR3 DNA reads TGTGCCAGCAGCGCAAGTCTAGCGACCGGGGAGCTGTTTTTT.

This clonotype has only a few counts. The chain has TRBV27 and TRBJ2-1; 11 nucleotides line up with TRBD2. After removal of 3 bases from V and 6 bases from J, the junction contained 4 bases not matched to a gene. CDR3 size: 15 residues. CDR1 MNHEY and CDR2 SMNVEV come from the germline V gene (reference sequence). CDR3 coding DNA: TGTGCCAGCAGTTTGGGACTAGCGGACATCAATGAGCAGTTCTTC. Amino acids: CASSLGLADINEQFF.

This clonotype was observed a few times. The chain combines TRBV4-1 with TRBJ2-7, with 9 bases that match TRBD2. The CDR3 is 20 amino acids. The germline gives CDR1 MGHRA, CDR2 YSYEKL. V lost 5 bases, J lost 5 bases, and 25 bases stayed unmatched. The CDR3 coding sequence is TGCGCCAGCAGCTTCCAACCCATGGAGGTAGCGGGAGTAATAATCCACGAGCAGTACTTC. Translating it yields CASSFQPMEVAGVIIHEQYF.

The CDR3 bases are TGTGCCAGCAGCCCTAAGGAGCCACTAACCTACGAGCAGTACTTC. Protein product: CASSPKEPLTYEQYF. V gene TRBV7-9 combines with J gene TRBJ2-7; D gene ambiguous. Germline assignment: CDR1 SEHNR and CDR2 FQNEAQ (reference sequence). The V end was cut by 5 bases, the J end by 2 bases, with 16 bases between. The CDR3 has 15 amino acids. Drawing the rest from reference TRBV7-9 and TRBJ2-7, the complete variable domain is DTGVSQNPRHKITKRGQNVTFRCDPISEHNRLYWYRQTLGQGPEFLTYFQNEAQLEKSRLLSDRFSAERPKGSFSTLEIQRTEQGDSAMYLCASSPKEPLTYEQYFGPGTRLTVT.

The genes are TRBV7-8 and TRBJ2-1; the match to TRBD2 covers 7 bases. Losses at the gene ends were 3 bases for V and 5 bases for J; bases not matched to a gene: 10. The CDR3 sequence is 16 residues long. Per the germline V gene, CDR1 is SGHVS and CDR2 is FQNEAQ. In DNA, the CDR3 is TGTGCCAGCAGCTTCCCTACCGGAGGGACTAACAATGAGCAGTTCTTC. Protein: CASSFPTGGTNNEQFF.

This clonotype has at least ten counts. V and J are TRBV20-1 and TRBJ2-7; D gene unclear. The length of the CDR3 is 12 residues. Germline CDR1 reads DFQATT; CDR2 reads SNEGSKA (reference sequence). Trimming removed 5 bases from V and 3 bases from J, with 11 bases in between. CDR3 nucleotide sequence: TGCAGTGCTCGGACCCGTCTCTACGAGCAGTACTTC. It yields the protein CSARTRLYEQYF.